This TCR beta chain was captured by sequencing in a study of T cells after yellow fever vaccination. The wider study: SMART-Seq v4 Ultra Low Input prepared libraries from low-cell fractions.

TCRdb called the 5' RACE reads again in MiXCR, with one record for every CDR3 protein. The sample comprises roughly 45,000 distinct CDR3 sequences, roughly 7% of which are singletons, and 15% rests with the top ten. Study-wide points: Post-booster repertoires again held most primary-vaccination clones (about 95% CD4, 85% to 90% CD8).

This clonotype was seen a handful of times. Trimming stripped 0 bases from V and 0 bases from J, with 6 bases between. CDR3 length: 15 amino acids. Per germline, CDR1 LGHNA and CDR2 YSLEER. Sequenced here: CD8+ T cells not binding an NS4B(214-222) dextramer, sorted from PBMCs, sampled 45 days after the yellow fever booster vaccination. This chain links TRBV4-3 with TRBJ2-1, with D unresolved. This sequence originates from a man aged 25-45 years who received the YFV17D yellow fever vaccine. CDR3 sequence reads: CASSQEPGSYNEQFF. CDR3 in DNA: TGCGCCAGCAGCCAAGAGCCTGGCTCCTACAATGAGCAGTTCTTC.